The T cell receptor (beta chain) described here comes from a study of blood T cell repertoires in COVID-19. Using immunoSEQ multiplex PCR, the repertoire was profiled, and TCRdb retains in-frame clones only, with some absent. Among a few hundred thousand clones listed, around 89% were seen once. CDR1 is SGHNT, CDR2 YENEEA, per germline. Deletions cut 3 bases from V and 1 base from J, with 6 bases between. This CDR3 is 13 amino acids long. Concerning this clone itself: Different DNA sequences within this sample yield the same CDR3.

The sequence derives from a woman aged 30 to 39 with COVID-19, enrolled during active disease. The J gene is TRBJ1-1, the V gene TRBV11-3; no reliable D call. Specimen: peripheral blood. The CDR3 loop reads CASSLGRNTEAFF. CDR3 bases: TGTGCCAGCAGCTTGGGGAGGAACACTGAAGCTTTCTTT.